Listed below are T cell receptor beta chains from one sample, sequenced in a study of cytomegalovirus exposure and HLA in healthy donors. Sequencing was performed with immunoSEQ multiplex PCR; in TCRdb, only in-frame clones are kept and a portion is missing. The sample yields roughly 110,000 clones, roughly 72% seen once. The sample comprised PBMCs. These receptors all stem from a young man in good health and CMV-seronegative. The CDR3 runs from the conserved cysteine through the conserved F or W. The D gene is left open where the match is weak. Rows give clone size only sometimes, using once, few, many, or a class for an expanded clone.

clone size,V gene,J gene,D gene,CDR3 length,CDR3 protein,CDR3 DNA
.,TRBV6-1,TRBJ2-7,TRBD2,15,CASNGPLAGGGEQYF,TGTGCCAGCAACGGCCCCCTAGCGGGAGGTGGTGAGCAGTACTTC
few,TRBV7-8,TRBJ2-2,.,17,CASSPELRTANTGELFF,TGTGCCAGCAGCCCAGAACTTAGGACAGCGAACACCGGGGAGCTGTTTTTT
.,TRBV7-2,TRBJ1-2,.,14,CASSPRTPLYGYTF,TGTGCCAGCAGCCCACGGACACCGCTCTATGGCTACACCTTC
.,TRBV29-1,TRBJ1-1,.,13,CSGVRGGGTEAFF,TGCAGCGGGGTGAGAGGGGGTGGTACTGAAGCTTTCTTT
.,TRBV28,TRBJ1-1,.,11,CALGQNTEAFF,TGTGCCCTGGGCCAGAACACTGAAGCTTTCTTT
.,TRBV28,TRBJ2-5,TRBD2,19,CASSARGTSGRTPQETQYF,TGTGCCAGCAGTGCCCGAGGGACTAGCGGGAGAACCCCCCAAGAGACCCAGTACTTC
few,TRBV2,TRBJ2-7,TRBD2,17,CASSDFALAGLSYEQYF,TGTGCCAGCAGTGATTTTGCCCTAGCGGGGCTCTCCTACGAGCAGTACTTC
.,TRBV29-1,TRBJ2-1,TRBD1,15,CSVDPGTGFYNEQFF,TGCAGCGTTGATCCCGGGACAGGGTTCTACAATGAGCAGTTCTTC
.,TRBV28,TRBJ1-1,.,14,CASTRPGGGSEAFF,TGTGCCAGCACCCGACCCGGGGGGGGATCTGAAGCTTTCTTT
.,TRBV6-1,TRBJ2-2,.,14,CASSETGNTGELFF,TGTGCCAGCAGTGAAACAGGGAACACCGGGGAGCTGTTTTTT
.,TRBV14,TRBJ2-1,.,13,CASSQVRGNEQFF,TGTGCCAGCAGCCAAGTGCGGGGCAATGAGCAGTTCTTC
.,TRBV29-1,TRBJ2-4,TRBD2,20,CSQGQEPSGGSPLAKNIQYF,TGCAGCCAGGGACAGGAGCCTAGCGGGGGCTCTCCACTAGCCAAAAACATTCAGTACTTC
.,TRBV19,TRBJ1-4,.,15,CASSPPGTLNEKLFF,TGTGCCAGTAGTCCACCCGGGACACTCAATGAGAAACTGTTTTTT
.,TRBV6-1,TRBJ1-4,TRBD1,14,CASSPGGTNEKLFF,TGTGCCAGCAGTCCAGGGGGAACTAATGAAAAACTGTTTTTT
.,TRBV25-1,TRBJ2-7,.,13,CASSVGGAYEQYF,TGTGCCAGCAGTGTCGGGGGAGCCTACGAGCAGTACTTC
.,TRBV7-2,TRBJ2-3,TRBD2,12,CASSSLLAGRAF,TGTGCCAGCAGCTCGCTACTAGCGGGGAGAGCATTT